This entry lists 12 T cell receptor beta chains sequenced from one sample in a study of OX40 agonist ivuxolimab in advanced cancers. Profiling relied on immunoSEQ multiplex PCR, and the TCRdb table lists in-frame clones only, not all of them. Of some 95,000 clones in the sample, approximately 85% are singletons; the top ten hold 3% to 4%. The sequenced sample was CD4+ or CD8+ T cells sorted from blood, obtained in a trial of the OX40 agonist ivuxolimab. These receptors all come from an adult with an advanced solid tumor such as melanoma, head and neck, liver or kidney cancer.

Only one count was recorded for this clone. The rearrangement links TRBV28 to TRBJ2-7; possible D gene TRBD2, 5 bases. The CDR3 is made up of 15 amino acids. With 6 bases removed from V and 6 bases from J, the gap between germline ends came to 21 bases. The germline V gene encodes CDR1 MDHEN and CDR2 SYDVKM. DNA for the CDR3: TGTGCCAGCAGGTCCGGACCCAGAGGGAGTTTCGAGCAGTACTTC. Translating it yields CASRSGPRGSFEQYF.

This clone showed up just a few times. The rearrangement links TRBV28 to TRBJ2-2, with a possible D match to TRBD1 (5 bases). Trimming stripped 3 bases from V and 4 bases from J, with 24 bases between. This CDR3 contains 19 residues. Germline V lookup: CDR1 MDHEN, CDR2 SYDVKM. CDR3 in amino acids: CASSLGPSLEQEITGELFF. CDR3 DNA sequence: TGTGCCAGCAGTTTGGGTCCCTCTCTTGAACAGGAAATCACCGGGGAGCTGTTTTTT.

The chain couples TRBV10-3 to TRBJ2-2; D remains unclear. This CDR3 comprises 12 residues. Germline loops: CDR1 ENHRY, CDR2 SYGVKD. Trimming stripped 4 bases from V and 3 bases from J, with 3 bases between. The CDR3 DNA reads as TGTGCCATCAGTGTTTACACCGGGGAGCTGTTTTTT. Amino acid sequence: CAISVYTGELFF.

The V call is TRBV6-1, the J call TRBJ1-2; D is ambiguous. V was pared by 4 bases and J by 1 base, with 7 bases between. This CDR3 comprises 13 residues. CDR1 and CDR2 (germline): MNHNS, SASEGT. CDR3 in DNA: TGTGCCAGCAGTGTTGCAGATAACTATGGCTACACCTTC. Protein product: CASSVADNYGYTF.

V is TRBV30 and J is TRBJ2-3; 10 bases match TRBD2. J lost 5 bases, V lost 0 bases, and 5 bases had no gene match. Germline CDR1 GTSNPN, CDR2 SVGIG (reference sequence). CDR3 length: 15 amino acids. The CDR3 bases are TGTGCCTGGAGTGTGTTAGCGGGAGGTGTAGATACGCAGTATTTT. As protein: CAWSVLAGGVDTQYF.

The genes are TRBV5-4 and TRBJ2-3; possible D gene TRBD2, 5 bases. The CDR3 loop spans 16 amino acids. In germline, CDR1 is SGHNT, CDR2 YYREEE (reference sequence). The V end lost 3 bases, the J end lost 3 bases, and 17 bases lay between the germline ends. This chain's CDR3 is CASSSAGEFSTDTQYF. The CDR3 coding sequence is TGTGCCAGCAGCTCGGCCGGGGAGTTTTCGACAGATACGCAGTATTTT.

CDR3 coding DNA: TGTGCCAGCAGCTTAACGCTTGCCAAAGGAGGAGATACGCAGTATTTT. Translation: CASSLTLAKGGDTQYF. The chain employs TRBV5-4 and TRBJ2-3; a weak D match, TRBD2 (5 bases). CDR1 is SGHNT, CDR2 YYREEE, per germline (reference sequence). The V end was cut by 2 bases, the J end by 5 bases, with 18 bases between. The CDR3 sequence is 16 residues long.

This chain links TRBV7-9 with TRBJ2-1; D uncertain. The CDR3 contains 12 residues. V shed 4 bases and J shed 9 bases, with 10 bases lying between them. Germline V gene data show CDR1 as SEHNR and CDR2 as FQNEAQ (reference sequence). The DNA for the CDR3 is TGTGCCAGCAGCTCGGACGTGCCTGAGCAGTTCTTC. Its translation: CASSSDVPEQFF.

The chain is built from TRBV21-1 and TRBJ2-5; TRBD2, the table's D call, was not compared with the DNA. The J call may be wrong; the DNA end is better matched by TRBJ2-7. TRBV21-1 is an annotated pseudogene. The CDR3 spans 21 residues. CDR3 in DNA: TGTGCCAGCAGCAACAGGAGCGGAACAGACTTAGCGATCCGGGATCCCTACGAGCAGTACTTC. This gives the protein CASSNRSGTDLAIRDPYEQYF.

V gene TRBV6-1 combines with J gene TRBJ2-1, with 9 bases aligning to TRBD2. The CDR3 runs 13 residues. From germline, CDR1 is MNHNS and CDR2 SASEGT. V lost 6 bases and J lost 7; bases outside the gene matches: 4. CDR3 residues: CASRISGSNEQFF. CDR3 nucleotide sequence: TGTGCCAGCAGAATTAGCGGGAGTAATGAGCAGTTCTTC.

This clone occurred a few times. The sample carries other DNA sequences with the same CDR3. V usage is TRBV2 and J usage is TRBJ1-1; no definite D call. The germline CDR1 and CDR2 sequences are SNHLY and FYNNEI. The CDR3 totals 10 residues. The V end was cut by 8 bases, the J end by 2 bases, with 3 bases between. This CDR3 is CASRNTEAFF. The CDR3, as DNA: TGTGCCAGCCGAAACACTGAAGCTTTCTTT.

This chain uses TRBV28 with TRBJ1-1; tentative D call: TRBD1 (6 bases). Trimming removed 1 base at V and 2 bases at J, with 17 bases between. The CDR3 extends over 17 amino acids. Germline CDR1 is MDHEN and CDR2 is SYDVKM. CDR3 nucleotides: TGTGCCAGCAGTTTATTTTTGCAGGGGTATCTCAACACTGAAGCTTTCTTT. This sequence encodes CASSLFLQGYLNTEAFF.